These 11 T cell receptor beta chains came from one sample sequenced in a study of T cell repertoires in cytomegalovirus infection. TCRdb independently ran MiXCR on the reads; one entry per CDR3 protein. The sample lists 50,000 or so distinct CDR3 sequences, around 21% occurring once. These receptors lack a known antigen. The sequences come from CD8+ T cells from cultured PBMCs, collected from culture after CMV antigen stimulation. These receptors all stem from a human donor in good health (CMV status not recorded). Some clones in this sample may be carry-over from other donors' samples.

The genes are TRBV15 and TRBJ2-7; the D is unclear. V was shortened by 0 bases and J by 3 bases, with 6 bases between the two germline ends. Per the germline V gene, CDR1 is LNHNV and CDR2 is YYDKDF (reference sequence). This CDR3 is built from 13 residues. The CDR3 loop is CATSRDRFYEQYF. Here the CDR3 DNA reads TGTGCCACCAGCAGAGACAGGTTCTACGAGCAGTACTTC.

This clonotype was observed a few times. The rearrangement joins TRBV27 to TRBJ2-7, with TRBD1 matching over 9 bases. This CDR3 region has 14 residues. V lost 6 bases and J lost 6; bases outside the gene matches: 9. Germline lookup yields CDR1 MNHEY and CDR2 SMNVEV (reference sequence). For the CDR3, the DNA is TGTGCCAGCAGGCCCACGGGACAGGGCACCGAGCAGTACTTC. It encodes CASRPTGQGTEQYF.

J is TRBJ1-2 and V is TRBV7-6; D remains unclear. Trimming removed 7 bases at V and 6 bases at J, with 18 bases between. Germline V CDR1 and CDR2: SGHVS, FNYEAQ. This CDR3 has 14 residues. CDR3 loop: CASTRGGLLDGYTF. The CDR3 DNA reads as TGTGCCAGCACCCGAGGCGGGCTTTTGGATGGCTACACCTTC.

This chain links TRBV5-5 with TRBJ1-4; a possible D gene is TRBD1 (6 bases). Deletions cut 4 bases from V and 11 bases from J, with 15 bases between. This CDR3 has 13 residues. Germline V gene lookup returns CDR1 SGHKS and CDR2 YYEKEE (reference sequence). The CDR3 reads CASSPFSGVKLFF. DNA for the CDR3: TGTGCCAGCAGCCCATTCTCAGGGGTCAAACTGTTTTTT.

This clonotype was observed a single time. A read error may be the cause here, since a much bigger clone is one base away. J is TRBJ1-2 and V is TRBV7-8; perhaps TRBD1 as D (5 bases). The length of the CDR3 is 14 residues. Germline assignment: CDR1 SGHVS and CDR2 FQNEAQ. The CDR3 bases are TGTGCCAGCAGGAATCTAGGGGTAGCCTATAGCTACACCTTC. It is translated as CASRNLGVAYSYTF. Full variable domain (rest looked up from reference TRBV7-8 and TRBJ1-2): GAGVSQSPRYKVAKRGQDVALRCDPISGHVSLFWYQQALGQGPEFLTYFQNEAQLDKSGLPSDRFFAERPEGSVSTLKIQRTQQEDSAVYLCASRNLGVAYSYTFGSGTRLTVV.

This clonotype came up once. CDR3 nucleotides: TGTGCCAGCAGCCAACCAGGCTCCAATGAGCAGTTCTTC. This sequence encodes CASSQPGSNEQFF. The rearrangement uses TRBV3-1 and TRBJ2-1, with D hard to call. Trimming took off 2 bases at V and 6 bases at J, with 8 bases between the two ends. The CDR3 consists of 13 residues. Germline assignment: CDR1 LGHDT and CDR2 YNNKEL (reference sequence).

This clonotype was observed at least ten times. The V and J genes are TRBV4-3 and TRBJ2-4, with D hard to call. This CDR3 spans 15 amino acids. V shed 0 bases and J shed 5 bases, with 11 bases lying between them. CDR1 is LGHNA, CDR2 YSLEER, per germline. CDR3 sequence (DNA): TGCGCCAGCAGCCAAGATGGAGTCAGGCAAAACATTCAGTACTTC. This encodes CASSQDGVRQNIQYF.

A note on this clonotype: A junction boundary mismatches the germline segment, possibly from a read error. This sequence joins TRBV5-1 and TRBJ1-1; D is unclear. The length of the CDR3 is 13 residues. Germline-derived CDR1 and CDR2 are SGHRS and YFSETQ. The CDR3 spells CANSSRADTEAFF. In nucleotides, the CDR3 is TGCGCCAACAGCTCCCGGGCCGACACTGAAGCTTTCTTT.

On this clonotype: Sequence at one end of the junction differs from germline and may be a read error. The chain combines TRBV4-3 with TRBJ1-2; unclear D gene. CDR3 length equals 14 residues. The germline V gene has CDR1 LGHNA and CDR2 YSLEER. The CDR3 DNA reads as TGCGCCAGCAGCCACACCGGAGAGTACAGAGGCTACATCTTC. The encoded protein is CASSHTGEYRGYIF.

This clonotype was recorded many times. The chain links TRBV12-3 or TRBV12-4 to TRBJ2-7, with D perhaps matching TRBD1 or TRBD2 (5 bases each). This CDR3 spans 13 amino acids. Between the trimmed V and J ends, which lost 3 bases and 3 bases, there was a span of 9 bases. CDR3 region: CASSFGTVYEQYF. The DNA for the CDR3 is TGTGCCAGCAGTTTTGGGACGGTCTACGAGCAGTACTTC.

This clonotype was observed at least ten times. The CDR3 coding sequence is TGTGCCAGCAGCCCACCCGGGGGGACAGGGAATTACGAGCAGTACTTC. It is translated as CASSPPGGTGNYEQYF. This chain joins TRBV7-8 and TRBJ2-7, with 9 bases identical to TRBD1. CDR3 size: 16 residues. V was pared by 5 bases and J by 4 bases, with 12 bases of the junction left unmatched. The germline V gene encodes CDR1 SGHVS and CDR2 FQNEAQ.